A single sample gave rise to the 29 T cell receptor beta chains below, sequenced in a study of blood T cell repertoires in COVID-19. Assay: immunoSEQ multiplex PCR; the TCRdb copy retains only in-frame clones and omits some. The repertoire includes some 200,000 clones, about 83% of them detected once, and around 13% sits in the top ten. What was sequenced was peripheral blood. Receptor source: a woman between 70 and 85 years old with COVID-19, enrolled during active disease.

As for this clone: Other DNA sequences within the sample encode an identical CDR3. The chain employs TRBV3-1 (or the pseudogene TRBV3-2) and TRBJ2-6; D is perhaps TRBD2 (6 bases). The CDR3 contains 15 residues. Trimming took 0 bases from V and 3 from J, leaving 6 bases between them. Germline V gene data show CDR1 as LGHDT and CDR2 as YNNKEL (reference sequence). The CDR3 loop reads CASSQDGSGANVLTF. CDR3 nucleotide sequence: TGTGCCAGCAGCCAAGACGGGAGTGGGGCCAACGTCCTGACTTTC.

This clone was counted a few times. The V gene is TRBV2, the J gene TRBJ1-5; D is perhaps TRBD1 (5 bases). Germline values: CDR1 SNHLY, CDR2 FYNNEI. The CDR3 runs 14 residues. The V end lost 3 bases, the J end lost 7 bases, and 13 bases lay between the germline ends. The CDR3 region is CASSDSGGSQPQHF. As DNA, the CDR3 is TGTGCCAGCAGTGATTCCGGGGGGAGCCAGCCCCAGCATTTT.

This chain uses TRBV5-1 with TRBJ2-5, with D maybe TRBD1 (6 bases). CDR3 length: 13 amino acids. The germline V gene has CDR1 SGHRS and CDR2 YFSETQ. V lost 3 bases and J 5 bases, leaving 11 bases between the germline ends. In nucleotides, the CDR3 is TGCGCCAGCAGCTCAGGGGTTGGGGAGACCCAGTACTTC. It is translated as CASSSGVGETQYF.

The chain is built from TRBV4-1 and TRBJ1-2; D is possibly TRBD1 (5 bases). The CDR3 runs to 18 residues. CDR1 MGHRA and CDR2 YSYEKL come from the germline V gene. Trimming removed 0 bases from V and 2 bases from J, with 19 bases in between. CDR3 in amino acids: CASSQDLARRQTNYGYTF. The CDR3 DNA reads TGCGCCAGCAGCCAAGATCTTGCGAGGAGACAGACCAACTATGGCTACACCTTC.

In its sample, this clone was seen a few times. The chain recombines TRBV9 with TRBJ2-1; the D gene is possibly TRBD1 (6 bases). The V end was cut by 3 bases, the J end by 6 bases, with 13 bases between. The germline V gene encodes CDR1 SGDLS and CDR2 YYNGEE. This CDR3 comprises 14 residues. The CDR3 coding sequence is TGTGCCAGCAGCGGGACAGTTTCTGTCAATGAGCAGTTCTTC. Translating it yields CASSGTVSVNEQFF.

This chain joins TRBV27 and TRBJ1-6; D is undetermined. Per the germline V gene, CDR1 is MNHEY and CDR2 is SMNVEV (reference sequence). This CDR3 has 15 residues. V was shortened by 1 base and J by 12 bases, with 16 bases between the two germline ends. Here the CDR3 DNA reads TGTGCCAGCAGTTTATTTCCGCGAGATGGTGGACCCCTCCACTTT. Its translation is CASSLFPRDGGPLHF.

The chain is built from TRBV2 and TRBJ2-5; tentative D call: TRBD1 (6 bases). Germline V gives CDR1 SNHLY, CDR2 FYNNEI. The V end was cut by 6 bases, the J end by 5 bases, with 16 bases between. The CDR3 sequence is 14 residues long. The CDR3 here is CASRAVRGIETQYF. The DNA of the CDR3 is TGTGCCAGCAGGGCGGTAAGGGGGATTGAGACCCAGTACTTC.

The gene calls are TRBV19 and TRBJ2-5; 11 nucleotides match TRBD2. Germline V gives CDR1 LNHDA, CDR2 SQIVND (reference sequence). The CDR3 has 15 amino acids. The ends lost 5 bases at V and 5 bases at J; junction bases unmatched: 7. The CDR3 DNA sequence: TGTGCCAGTAGTTTAACTAGCGGGAGTATTGAGACCCAGTACTTC. Residues: CASSLTSGSIETQYF.

A single count supports this clone. J is TRBJ2-3 and V is TRBV12-5, with 8 bases fitting TRBD2. The CDR3 runs to 16 residues. Trimming removed 1 base from V and 6 bases from J; junction bases left unmatched: 9. Looked up from germline, CDR1 is LGHNT and CDR2 is FRNRAP. Here the CDR3 DNA reads TGTGCTAGTGGTTTGGGGATAGCGGGATCTATTGATACGCAGTATTTT. Translating gives CASGLGIAGSIDTQYF.

The chain combines TRBV5-4 with TRBJ2-1; TRBD1 matches at 9 bases. CDR3 size: 15 residues. CDR1 and CDR2 (germline): SGHNT, YYREEE (reference sequence). The V and J ends lost 2 bases and 3 bases, in that order; junction bases with no gene match: 3. The CDR3 spells CASSLGTGHYNEQFF. The CDR3 nucleotides are TGTGCCAGCAGCTTAGGGACAGGGCACTACAATGAGCAGTTCTTC.

This chain connects TRBV9 to TRBJ1-3, with D unresolved. The V and J ends lost 0 bases and 12 bases respectively, with 10 bases between them. CDR1 SGDLS and CDR2 YYNGEE come from the germline V gene. The CDR3 runs 12 residues. The CDR3 DNA sequence: TGTGCCAGCAGCGTAGGGGAGGGCCGCATATATTTT. It is translated as CASSVGEGRIYF.

V gene TRBV24-1 combines with J gene TRBJ2-5, with D possibly TRBD1 on 5 matching bases. Looked up from germline, CDR1 is KGHDR and CDR2 is SFDVKD. V was cut by 2 bases and J by 6 bases, with 9 bases left in between. The CDR3 extends over 13 amino acids. For the CDR3, the DNA is TGTGCCACCAGTGATTCGGACATCAAGACCCAGTACTTC. It codes for CATSDSDIKTQYF.

V is TRBV6-2 or TRBV6-3 and J is TRBJ1-5; 9 bases are a match to TRBD1. Germline V gene lookup returns CDR1 MNHEY and CDR2 SVGEGT. The CDR3 is 14 amino acids. V lost 2 bases and J lost 7; bases outside the gene matches: 3. The CDR3: CASSYGQGNQPQHF. For the CDR3, the DNA is TGTGCCAGCAGTTACGGACAGGGGAACCAGCCCCAGCATTTT.

This chain links TRBV5-1 with TRBJ2-5; 9 bases map to TRBD2. The germline CDR1 and CDR2 sequences are SGHRS and YFSETQ. After removal of 3 bases from V and 5 bases from J, the junction contained 8 bases not matched to a gene. The CDR3 contains 15 residues. CDR3 region: CASSSTSGGVETQYF. The CDR3 bases are TGCGCCAGCAGCTCGACTAGCGGAGGGGTGGAGACCCAGTACTTC.

The chain carries TRBV6-5 and TRBJ2-3; 11 bases line up with TRBD2. Germline CDR1 MNHEY, CDR2 SVGAGI. This CDR3 has 15 residues. The ends lost 4 bases at V and 5 bases at J; junction bases unmatched: 5. For the CDR3, the DNA is TGTGCCAGCAGTTTACTAGCGGGAGAGGTAGATACGCAGTATTTT. Protein: CASSLLAGEVDTQYF.

The genes are TRBV7-8 and TRBJ2-5; 8 bases line up with TRBD2. The V gene's germline CDR1 is SGHVS and CDR2 FQNEAQ. V was pared by 6 bases and J by 4 bases, with 10 bases of the junction left unmatched. The CDR3 sequence is 15 residues long. The CDR3 DNA sequence: TGTGCCAGCAGTAGGGGACTAGTCAATCCAGAGACCCAGTACTTC. Translating gives CASSRGLVNPETQYF.

V gene TRBV15 combines with J gene TRBJ2-7; 10 bases map to TRBD2. The germline V gene encodes CDR1 LNHNV and CDR2 YYDKDF (reference sequence). The CDR3 runs to 17 residues. V trimming: 1 base; J trimming: 1 base; junction bases outside the gene matches: 7. The CDR3 is CATSRGFLAGASYEQYF. DNA for the CDR3: TGTGCCACCAGCAGAGGTTTCCTAGCGGGGGCATCCTACGAGCAGTACTTC.

The chain joins TRBV30 to TRBJ2-7; tentatively, D is TRBD1 (6 bases). Trimming removed 3 bases from V and 1 base from J, with 16 bases in between. The CDR3 covers 15 residues. Germline V CDR1 and CDR2: GTSNPN, SVGIG (reference sequence). This CDR3 is CAWRRTGPPSYEQYF. The CDR3 coding sequence is TGTGCCTGGAGAAGAACAGGGCCCCCATCCTACGAGCAGTACTTC. The whole variable domain, remainder taken from reference TRBV30 and TRBJ2-7, is SQTIHQWPATLVQPVGSPLSLECTVEGTSNPNLYWYRQAAGRGLQLLFYSVGIGQISSEVPQNLSASRPQDRQFILSSKKLLLSDSGFYLCAWRRTGPPSYEQYFGPGTRLTVT.

The CDR3: CASTPSGRGTGELFF. The CDR3 nucleotides are TGTGCCAGCACCCCTAGCGGGAGGGGTACCGGGGAGCTGTTTTTT. The chain uses TRBV6-5 and TRBJ2-2, with TRBD2 identical over 12 bases. The J segment lost 5 bases and the V segment lost 7 bases, leaving 5 bases of the junction unmatched. Germline lookup yields CDR1 MNHEY and CDR2 SVGAGI. This CDR3 spans 15 amino acids.

The rearrangement joins TRBV24-1 to TRBJ2-5, with 10 bases aligning to TRBD1. The CDR3 contains 16 residues. V gave up 3 bases and J gave up 1 base; unmatched junction bases: 4. Germline V gene sequence: CDR1 KGHDR, CDR2 SFDVKD. This CDR3 is CATSDADRGPQETQYF. Here the CDR3 DNA reads TGTGCCACCAGTGATGCAGACAGGGGGCCCCAAGAGACCCAGTACTTC.

The V call is TRBV5-1, the J call TRBJ2-4; D unclear. Germline loops: CDR1 SGHRS, CDR2 YFSETQ. Trimming pared 4 bases from V and 12 bases from J, leaving 20 bases between. CDR3 length equals 14 residues. CDR3 nucleotides: TGCGCCAGCAGCCTGGAGAAGACGAGCAAGCGTCAGTACTTC. Amino acids: CASSLEKTSKRQYF.

The chain recombines TRBV5-1 with TRBJ1-1; 9 nucleotides line up with TRBD1. The V gene end was trimmed by 0 bases and the J gene end by 3 bases; junction bases not matched to a gene: 3. In germline, CDR1 is SGHRS, CDR2 YFSETQ. The length of the CDR3 is 15 residues. CDR3 protein: CASSLDTGGYTEAFF. The CDR3 coding sequence is TGCGCCAGCAGCTTGGATACAGGGGGCTACACTGAAGCTTTCTTT.

The chain carries TRBV7-2 and TRBJ1-1, with D uncertain. Between the trimmed V and J ends, which lost 4 bases and 0 bases, there was a span of 6 bases. Germline values: CDR1 SGHTA, CDR2 FQGNSA. This CDR3 region has 13 residues. The CDR3 region is CASSYGVNTEAFF. For the CDR3, the DNA is TGTGCCAGCAGCTACGGGGTGAACACTGAAGCTTTCTTT.

The V call is TRBV7-2, the J call TRBJ1-1; D not certain. Trimming left V 5 bases short and J 5 bases short, with 9 bases between. The V gene's germline CDR1 is SGHTA and CDR2 FQGNSA. This CDR3 spans 12 amino acids. The CDR3 nucleotides are TGTGCCAGCAGCCGACTTAGGACTGAAGCTTTCTTT. Protein sequence: CASSRLRTEAFF.

This sequence joins TRBV3-1 (or the pseudogene TRBV3-2) and TRBJ1-1; unclear D gene. The V and J ends lost 5 bases and 10 bases respectively, with 20 bases between them. This CDR3 comprises 14 residues. Looked up from germline, CDR1 is LGHDT and CDR2 is YNNKEL (reference sequence). The CDR3: CASSAGNWMSGAFF. CDR3 in DNA: TGTGCCAGCAGCGCCGGTAATTGGATGTCGGGAGCTTTCTTT.

The chain recombines TRBV6-5 with TRBJ2-5; possibly TRBD2 for D (5 bases). The CDR3 length is 14 residues. The germline V gene has CDR1 MNHEY and CDR2 SVGAGI. The V and J ends lost 6 bases and 1 base respectively, with 12 bases between them. CDR3 protein: CASRKASGQETQYF. CDR3 nucleotide sequence: TGTGCCAGCAGGAAAGCCAGCGGCCAAGAGACCCAGTACTTC.

The CDR3 nucleotides are TGTGCCAGCTCACCACCGCCGACTAGCGGGAGGAGCTCCTACAATGAGCAGTTCTTC. Translation gives CASSPPPTSGRSSYNEQFF. The rearrangement uses TRBV18 and TRBJ2-1; 13 bases line up with TRBD2. The CDR3 covers 19 residues. V was clipped by 0 bases and J by 0 bases; unmatched bases: 5. From germline, CDR1 is KGHSH and CDR2 LQKENI.

This chain joins TRBV6-5 and TRBJ2-7; 13 bases fit TRBD2. The CDR3 sequence is 15 residues long. CDR1 and CDR2 from the germline V gene are MNHEY and SVGAGI. With 6 bases clipped from V and 2 bases from J, the junction kept 4 bases outside the gene matches. CDR3 amino acids: CASRRGTSGTYEQYF. The DNA of the CDR3 is TGTGCCAGCAGGAGGGGGACTAGCGGGACCTACGAGCAGTACTTC.

The rearrangement joins TRBV4-1 to TRBJ2-7, with a tentative D call TRBD2 (6 bases). Looked up from germline, CDR1 is MGHRA and CDR2 is YSYEKL. This CDR3 has 18 residues. Trimming stripped 0 bases from V and 3 bases from J, with 21 bases between. In nucleotides, the CDR3 is TGCGCCAGCAGCCAAGAAGGACCCCGCGCGGGACCCTTCTACGAGCAGTACTTC. Translated, it gives CASSQEGPRAGPFYEQYF.